The present T cell receptor (beta chain) was sequenced within a study of siplizumab effects on memory and regulatory T cells. Points from the study as a whole: It seemed that naive T cells were more diverse than memory cells and were major contributors to the alloresponse. Siplizumab brought about a significant reduction in alloreactive sequences traceable to unstimulated CD4+ memory cells. An assignable naive or memory phenotype was lacking in roughly 75-95% of proliferating CD4+ or CD8+ clones.

Clones were read by immunoSEQ multiplex PCR, and TCRdb kept only the in-frame ones, dropping some. This table holds approximately 52,000 clones, 95% to 97% found once. This clone was seen just once. Its specificity is not known. Germline-derived CDR1 and CDR2 are SGHRS and YFSETQ. This CDR3 region has 15 residues. Trimming took 0 bases from V and 5 from J, leaving 12 bases between them. The sequence was collected from a human donor in good health. The chain carries TRBV5-1 and TRBJ2-1; perhaps TRBD1 as D (5 bases). Sequencing was performed on naive CD4+ T cells sorted from blood. CDR3 sequence: CASSLDQGIHNEQFF. DNA for the CDR3: TGCGCCAGCAGCTTGGACCAGGGTATACACAATGAGCAGTTCTTC.